This paragraph covers one T cell receptor beta chain sequence. PCR primers comprised 60 Vbeta and 13 Jbeta primers. Original analysis: A later analysis tallied approximately 80 million unique TCR beta chains, around 11 million of them shared. Libraries were prepared by immunoSEQ multiplex PCR; TCRdb keeps only in-frame clonotypes and omits some of them. That table supplies the V and J calls and clone size; D and trimming were determined from the DNA. The table lists about 140,000 clones, around 79% of them singletons. Deletions cut 1 base from V and 4 bases from J, with 10 bases between. Per germline, CDR1 MGHRA and CDR2 YSYEKL. This CDR3 is 14 amino acids long. This sample stems from a study of cytomegalovirus exposure and HLA in healthy donors.

The chain is built from TRBV4-1 and TRBJ1-2, with unresolved D. The source material was PBMCs. This clonotype was obtained from a man aged 35 to 55 in good health and CMV-seropositive. The DNA for the CDR3 is TGCGCCAGCAGCCAAGTGGAGGGAGTCTATGGCTACACCTTC. Its translation is CASSQVEGVYGYTF.